This T cell receptor (beta chain) was sequenced for a study of CD8 T cells in ankylosing spondylitis. In TCRdb, the 5' RACE reads were re-called with MiXCR into one record per CDR3 protein. The profile shows about 540,000 distinct CDR3 sequences, about 13% of them singletons. This clonotype was seen more than once but under ten times. Its antigen is unknown. General study points: It was reported that disease-linked clones were significantly enriched in matched ankylosing spondylitis synovial fluid. There was a TCR beta motif, made of several highly homologous variants, that appeared characteristic of ankylosing spondylitis blood.

The CDR3 contains 12 residues. The germline CDR1 and CDR2 sequences are DFQATT and SNEGSKA (reference sequence). Trimming stripped 6 bases from V and 9 bases from J, with 15 bases between. The TCR comes from a male donor with ankylosing spondylitis. This sequence joins TRBV20-1 and TRBJ2-1, with D possibly being TRBD1 (5 bases). Specimen: blood, either unsorted or a sorted T cell fraction (not recorded which). CDR3 in DNA: TGCAGTGCCCGAGGAAGGGGTGGTGAGCAGTTCTTC. It translates to CSARGRGGEQFF.